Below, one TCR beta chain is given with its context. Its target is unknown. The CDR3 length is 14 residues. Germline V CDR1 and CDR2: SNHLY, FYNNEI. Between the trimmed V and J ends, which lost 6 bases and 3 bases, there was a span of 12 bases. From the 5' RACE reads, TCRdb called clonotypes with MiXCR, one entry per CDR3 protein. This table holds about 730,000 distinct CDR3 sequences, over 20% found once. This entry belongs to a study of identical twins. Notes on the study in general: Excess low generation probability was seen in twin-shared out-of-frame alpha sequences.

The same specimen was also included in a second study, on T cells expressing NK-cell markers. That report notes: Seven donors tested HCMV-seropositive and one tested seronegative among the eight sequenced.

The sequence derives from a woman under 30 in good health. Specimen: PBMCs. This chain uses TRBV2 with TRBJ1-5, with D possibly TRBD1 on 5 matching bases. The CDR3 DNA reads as TGTGCCAGCAGGCTCATGGGGCTCAATCAGCCCCAGCATTTT. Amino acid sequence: CASRLMGLNQPQHF. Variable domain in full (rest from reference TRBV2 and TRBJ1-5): EPEVTQTPSHQVTQMGQEVILRCVPISNHLYFYWYRQILGQKVEFLVSFYNNEISEKSEIFDDQFSVERPDGSNFTLKIRSTKLEDSAMYFCASRLMGLNQPQHFGDGTRLSIL.